This TCR beta chain was identified in a study of blood T cell repertoires in COVID-19. Authors' analysis steps: For nucleated cells, counts were estimated from reference gene primer amplification. The method was immunoSEQ multiplex PCR; TCRdb's version includes in-frame clones alone and lacks a portion of them. V, J and clone size derive from that table, while D and trimming were established from the DNA sequence. The table lists roughly 300,000 clones, 89% of them singletons. V was shortened by 4 bases and J by 4 bases, with 11 bases between the two germline ends. The CDR3 has 13 residues. Per germline, CDR1 SGHRS and CDR2 YFSETQ. Patients in Seattle were enrolled during active infection, then followed longitudinally.

The sequenced sample was peripheral blood. The chain recombines TRBV5-1 with TRBJ1-1; the D is unclear. This clonotype was sampled from a woman younger than 45 with COVID-19, enrolled during active disease. This CDR3 is CASSPGMTTEAFF. The CDR3 nucleotides read TGCGCCAGCAGCCCCGGGATGACCACTGAAGCTTTCTTT.